Reported below is one TCR beta chain. The antigen is not known. V gave up 6 bases and J gave up 7 bases, with 22 bases separating them. The germline V gene has CDR1 KGHSH and CDR2 LQKENI. The CDR3 extends over 16 amino acids. This sample stems from a study of shared clonotypes between healthy human individuals. Whole-study results and caveats: Clonotype sharing among donors likely depends on sequencing depth.

Across several immunoSEQ plates, the genomic DNA of each subset was split evenly. The repertoire was sequenced with immunoSEQ multiplex PCR; TCRdb's copy has only in-frame clones and lacks some. The sample holds about 2.4 million clones, approximately 94% seen once. The V and J genes are TRBV18 and TRBJ1-5, with a weak D call TRBD1 (5 bases). This receptor was obtained from a man younger than 35 in good health. Some clones in this sample may be carry-over from other donors' samples. Material for sequencing was naive CD4+ T cells from PBMCs. Regarding subset: CD45RA+ positively selected. DNA of the CDR3: TGTGCCAGCTCTTCCCAGGGCCCCGGAGGTCGGCAGCCCCAGCATTTT. Amino acids: CASSSQGPGGRQPQHF.